This T cell receptor beta chain was profiled in a study of cytomegalovirus exposure and HLA in healthy donors. Study-level results: Rarity marked most TCR sequences, yet some public TCRs occurred in many donors. Using the classifier, cytomegalovirus status was reportedly diagnosed with high specificity and sensitivity.

Data came from immunoSEQ multiplex PCR; TCRdb stores just in-frame clones and leaves some out. This sample has about 110,000 clones, with 88% found just once. After removal of 5 bases from V and 6 bases from J, the junction contained 4 bases not matched to a gene. In germline, CDR1 is WSHSY, CDR2 SAAADI. CDR3 length: 13 amino acids. This clone was seen a handful of times. Its antigen is undetermined. This receptor was identified in a woman aged 18 to 35 in good health and CMV-seropositive. This chain connects TRBV10-2 to TRBJ1-2; 9 nucleotides line up with TRBD1. The sample taken for sequencing was PBMCs. The chain's CDR3 is CASSLTGGDGYTF. For the CDR3, the DNA is TGCGCCAGCAGTCTAACAGGGGGCGATGGCTACACCTTC.